This entry describes one T cell receptor (beta chain). Other DNA sequences in this sample translate to the same CDR3. This specimen belongs to a study of shared clonotypes between healthy human individuals. Sequencing was performed with immunoSEQ multiplex PCR; in TCRdb, only in-frame clones are kept and a portion is missing. The data show 450,000 to 500,000 clones, with about 85% seen just once and 12% held by the top ten. The CDR3 runs to 14 residues. Germline lookup yields CDR1 MDHEN and CDR2 SYDVKM. Trimming took off 4 bases at V and 0 bases at J, with 10 bases between the two ends. The source is a woman aged 40 to 55 in good health. Some clones in this sample may be carry-over from other donors' samples. The chain links TRBV28 to TRBJ2-7, with unresolved D. The sample was PBMCs. CDR3 DNA sequence: TGTGCCAGCAGTTCCCCAGGTAGCTCCTACGAGCAGTACTTC. Translated: CASSSPGSSYEQYF.